The clone carrying this TCR beta chain appeared many times. This record belongs to a study of Graves' ophthalmopathy and Graves' hyperthyroidism. CDR3 length: 16 residues. Trimming at V came to 7 bases and at J to 5 bases, leaving 16 bases not matched to a gene. From RNA, the CDR3 regions of TCR beta chains were amplified and sequenced. The library came from an HTBI-primed first-round RT-PCR and a second-round multiplex PCR. TCRdb re-called the multiplex PCR reads with MiXCR, one entry per CDR3 protein. The sample lists 360,000 or so distinct CDR3 sequences; about 16% were seen once. Sequenced sample: peripheral blood. The chain combines TRBV12-3 or TRBV12-4 with TRBJ1-1, with 7 bases lining up with TRBD1. The origin of this receptor is a young woman with Graves' ophthalmopathy. CDR3 loop: CASTPSRGRERTEAFF. The CDR3 DNA reads as TGTGCCAGCACCCCGTCGAGGGGGCGCGAAAGGACTGAAGCTTTCTTT.